The sequence of this TCR beta chain was determined in a study of regulatory T cells in long-lasting Graves disease. Study summary: In persistent Graves' disease, antithyroid drugs had been taken for over 5 years and TSH receptor antibodies stayed positive. Study-wide results and caveats: Persistent Graves' cases showed lower TCR diversity than newly diagnosed cases.

On this clonotype itself: Its cognate antigen is unknown.

The V and J ends lost 3 bases and 12 bases respectively, with 14 bases between them. The length of the CDR3 is 12 residues. Germline assignment: CDR1 MGHRA and CDR2 YSYEKL. HTBI primers from iRepertoire and Arm-PCR of CDR3 regions yielded the TCR beta libraries. TCRdb re-analysed the multiplex PCR reads in MiXCR, keeping a single row per CDR3 protein. The sample has 300,000 to 400,000 distinct CDR3 sequences, around 20% seen once. Indicated time point: persistent/refractory GD, antithyroid drugs over 5 years with positive TRAb. The TCR library used RNA extracted from PBMCs. The material sequenced was peripheral blood mononuclear cells (PBMCs), taken when the disease was refractory, from a patient treated with antithyroid drugs. The clonotype originates from a female donor with Graves disease. The chain combines TRBV4-1 with TRBJ1-1; D unresolved. The CDR3 sequence: CASSQLGFVTFF. CDR3 coding DNA: TGCGCCAGCAGCCAGCTGGGGTTCGTCACTTTCTTT.